This entry concerns a single TCR beta chain. Antigen: not known. TCRdb used MiXCR to reprocess the reads, holding one entry per CDR3 protein. The sample yields nearly 550,000 distinct CDR3 sequences, 16% seen once. This specimen comes from a study of T cell repertoires in cytomegalovirus infection. Whole-study context: Based on public TCR beta signatures, there were indications of CMV infection and of a matching HLA type.

Trimming cost V 0 bases and J 3 bases, with 17 bases left between them. CDR3 length: 17 residues. CDR1 is LGHNA and CDR2 is YNFKEQ in the germline V gene. Whole-study results and caveats: Cumulative frequency (of public TCR beta family members) identified carriers of CMV plus the relevant HLA. Dominating the ex vivo response were TCR beta clonotypes that were CMV-specific and HLA-C-restricted.

The sequenced sample consisted of CD8+ T cells from PBMCs. The sequence was obtained from a human donor in good health (CMV status not recorded). Some clones in this sample may be carry-over from other donors' samples. The genes are TRBV4-2 and TRBJ1-2, with a tentative D call TRBD1 (6 bases). CDR3 amino acids: CASSQDRGDIWDYGYTF. CDR3 in DNA: TGTGCCAGCAGCCAAGATAGGGGGGACATTTGGGACTATGGCTACACCTTC.